A selection of T cell receptor beta chains follows, all from one sample in a study of cytomegalovirus exposure and HLA in healthy donors. Measured with immunoSEQ multiplex PCR; TCRdb has only the in-frame clones, and not every one. The sample records about 150,000 clones, about 84% being singletons. The material sequenced was PBMCs. Source of these receptors: a woman in her thirties or forties in good health and CMV-seropositive. Each CDR3 is given with its conserved first and last residue. Each record gives: V gene, clone size, J gene, D gene, CDR3 protein, CDR3 DNA. D genes are given only for firm matches. Not all rows give a size; the values are once, few, many and, for expanded clones, a class.

v_call: TRBV11-2; clone_size: -; j_call: TRBJ1-2; d_call: -; cdr3_aa: CASSLSQAIANYGYTF; cdr3_nt: TGTGCCAGCAGCTTATCGCAGGCCATAGCTAACTATGGCTACACCTTC
v_call: TRBV6-1; clone_size: -; j_call: TRBJ1-5; d_call: -; cdr3_aa: CASSAGGNQPQHF; cdr3_nt: TGTGCCAGCAGTGCGGGGGGCAATCAGCCCCAGCATTTT
v_call: TRBV28; clone_size: -; j_call: TRBJ2-5; d_call: -; cdr3_aa: CASSLSGRQETQYF; cdr3_nt: TGTGCCAGCAGTTTGTCGGGTAGGCAAGAGACCCAGTACTTC
v_call: TRBV5-1; clone_size: -; j_call: TRBJ2-7; d_call: TRBD2; cdr3_aa: CASSLEREIAYEQYF; cdr3_nt: TGCGCCAGCAGCCTGGAGCGGGAGATCGCCTACGAGCAGTACTTC
v_call: TRBV10-1; clone_size: few; j_call: TRBJ1-1; d_call: -; cdr3_aa: CASSESTRPTGTEAFF; cdr3_nt: TGCGCCAGCAGTGAGTCGACTCGTCCCACGGGCACTGAAGCTTTCTTT
v_call: TRBV7-3; clone_size: -; j_call: TRBJ2-1; d_call: TRBD2; cdr3_aa: CASVPGLAVYNEQFF; cdr3_nt: TGTGCCAGCGTTCCGGGACTAGCGGTTTACAATGAGCAGTTCTTC
v_call: TRBV30; clone_size: few; j_call: TRBJ2-1; d_call: -; cdr3_aa: CAWSAALPQVEQFF; cdr3_nt: TGTGCCTGGAGCGCTGCCCTCCCCCAGGTCGAGCAGTTCTTC
v_call: TRBV2; clone_size: -; j_call: TRBJ2-3; d_call: -; cdr3_aa: CASSNVQYTDTQYF; cdr3_nt: TGTGCCAGCAGTAACGTACAGTACACAGATACGCAGTATTTT
v_call: TRBV5-4; clone_size: -; j_call: TRBJ2-1; d_call: TRBD2; cdr3_aa: CASSGGTSGGPEQFF; cdr3_nt: TGTGCCAGCAGCGGGGGGACTAGCGGGGGCCCTGAGCAGTTCTTC
v_call: TRBV6-5; clone_size: once; j_call: TRBJ2-7; d_call: -; cdr3_aa: CASSYSNRGGYEQYF; cdr3_nt: TGTGCCAGCAGTTACTCGAATAGGGGAGGTTACGAGCAGTACTTC
v_call: TRBV7-2; clone_size: -; j_call: TRBJ1-5; d_call: TRBD1; cdr3_aa: CASSLVSGTVRQPQHF; cdr3_nt: TGTGCCAGCAGCTTAGTATCAGGGACAGTGAGACAGCCCCAGCATTTT
v_call: TRBV7-2; clone_size: few; j_call: TRBJ2-1; d_call: -; cdr3_aa: CASSLQRQLYNEQFF; cdr3_nt: TGTGCCAGCAGCCTACAGAGACAGCTTTACAATGAGCAGTTCTTC
v_call: TRBV19; clone_size: -; j_call: TRBJ2-1; d_call: TRBD1; cdr3_aa: CASSTLPGTGIYNEQFF; cdr3_nt: TGTGCCAGTAGTACTCTGCCCGGGACAGGGATCTACAATGAGCAGTTCTTC
v_call: TRBV5-1; clone_size: -; j_call: TRBJ1-1; d_call: -; cdr3_aa: CASSPVRDRNTEAFF; cdr3_nt: TGCGCCAGCAGCCCCGTCAGGGATAGGAACACTGAAGCTTTTTTT
v_call: TRBV7-8; clone_size: few; j_call: TRBJ1-2; d_call: TRBD1; cdr3_aa: CASSLYLLPRGLGDYGYTF; cdr3_nt: TGTGCCAGCAGCTTATATCTTTTACCTAGGGGGCTGGGAGACTATGGCTACACCTTC
v_call: TRBV27; clone_size: -; j_call: TRBJ2-5; d_call: TRBD1; cdr3_aa: CASSFGTAGTSQYF; cdr3_nt: TGTGCCAGCAGTTTTGGGACAGCAGGGACGTCCCAGTACTTC
v_call: TRBV6-5; clone_size: -; j_call: TRBJ1-6; d_call: -; cdr3_aa: CASSDRPQSPLHF; cdr3_nt: TGTGCCAGCAGCGACAGGCCCCAGTCACCCCTCCACTTT
v_call: TRBV28; clone_size: -; j_call: TRBJ2-6; d_call: -; cdr3_aa: CASSLRVRTRSGGANVLTF; cdr3_nt: TGTGCCAGCAGTTTAAGGGTACGGACAAGGTCAGGTGGGGCCAACGTCCTGACTTTC
v_call: TRBV29-1; clone_size: -; j_call: TRBJ2-7; d_call: TRBD2; cdr3_aa: CSVIYTSGVDYEQYF; cdr3_nt: TGCAGCGTTATATACACTAGCGGGGTTGACTACGAGCAGTACTTC
v_call: TRBV7-9; clone_size: few; j_call: TRBJ2-7; d_call: TRBD1; cdr3_aa: CASSQGQGLDEQYF; cdr3_nt: TGTGCCAGCAGCCAGGGACAGGGTCTCGACGAGCAGTACTTC
v_call: TRBV2; clone_size: -; j_call: TRBJ2-5; d_call: TRBD1; cdr3_aa: CASSVRGRETQYF; cdr3_nt: TGTGCCAGCAGTGTTAGGGGGCGTGAGACCCAGTACTTC
v_call: TRBV5-1; clone_size: -; j_call: TRBJ2-1; d_call: TRBD1; cdr3_aa: CASSSSPPFGTGTYNEQFF; cdr3_nt: TGCGCCAGCAGCTCCTCCCCCCCATTCGGGACAGGGACATACAATGAGCAGTTCTTC
v_call: TRBV14; clone_size: -; j_call: TRBJ1-2; d_call: TRBD1; cdr3_aa: CASSQEFLLTGDGYTF; cdr3_nt: TGTGCCAGCAGCCAAGAGTTCCTTTTGACAGGGGATGGCTACACCTTC
v_call: TRBV6-5; clone_size: -; j_call: TRBJ2-7; d_call: -; cdr3_aa: CASSYDSRAYEQYF; cdr3_nt: TGTGCCAGCAGTTACGACTCGCGAGCGTACGAGCAGTACTTC
v_call: TRBV28; clone_size: -; j_call: TRBJ2-5; d_call: -; cdr3_aa: CASSLSGARTQYF; cdr3_nt: TGTGCCAGCAGTCTTAGCGGAGCAAGGACCCAGTACTTC
v_call: TRBV5-4; clone_size: few; j_call: TRBJ2-1; d_call: TRBD1; cdr3_aa: CASSKAGTGSNEQFF; cdr3_nt: TGTGCCAGCAGCAAAGCAGGGACAGGGAGTAATGAGCAGTTCTTC
v_call: TRBV29-1; clone_size: -; j_call: TRBJ2-7; d_call: TRBD2; cdr3_aa: CSVLAGDTYEQYF; cdr3_nt: TGCAGCGTGCTAGCGGGAGATACATACGAGCAGTACTTC
v_call: TRBV27; clone_size: -; j_call: TRBJ2-3; d_call: TRBD2; cdr3_aa: CASSLGVGLGVTDTQYF; cdr3_nt: TGTGCCAGCAGTTTAGGAGTGGGACTAGGGGTTACAGATACGCAGTATTTT
v_call: TRBV19; clone_size: -; j_call: TRBJ1-1; d_call: TRBD1; cdr3_aa: CASSATGVNTEAFF; cdr3_nt: TGTGCCAGTAGTGCGACAGGGGTGAACACTGAAGCTTTCTTT
v_call: TRBV7-2; clone_size: -; j_call: TRBJ2-2; d_call: -; cdr3_aa: CASKLAPTGELFF; cdr3_nt: TGTGCCAGCAAACTAGCCCCTACCGGGGAGCTGTTTTTT
v_call: TRBV5-5; clone_size: -; j_call: TRBJ2-2; d_call: -; cdr3_aa: CASSLTNTGELFF; cdr3_nt: TGTGCCAGCAGCTTGACTAACACCGGGGAGCTGTTTTTT
v_call: TRBV5-1; clone_size: -; j_call: TRBJ2-1; d_call: TRBD2; cdr3_aa: CASSFLAGGPTEQFF; cdr3_nt: TGCGCCAGCAGCTTCCTAGCGGGAGGGCCTACTGAGCAGTTCTTC
v_call: TRBV10-3; clone_size: -; j_call: TRBJ2-2; d_call: TRBD1; cdr3_aa: CASNRGQGTGELFF; cdr3_nt: TGTGCCAGCAACAGGGGGCAGGGCACCGGGGAGCTGTTTTTT
v_call: TRBV7-9; clone_size: -; j_call: TRBJ2-5; d_call: -; cdr3_aa: CASSSLEGQETQYF; cdr3_nt: TGTGCCAGCAGCTCCCTGGAGGGGCAAGAGACCCAGTACTTC
v_call: TRBV10-1; clone_size: -; j_call: TRBJ2-1; d_call: TRBD2; cdr3_aa: CASSESIGLAGVNEQFF; cdr3_nt: TGCGCCAGCAGTGAGTCGATCGGACTAGCGGGAGTTAATGAGCAGTTCTTC
v_call: TRBV11-2; clone_size: -; j_call: TRBJ2-5; d_call: TRBD1; cdr3_aa: CASTPGQRYQETQYF; cdr3_nt: TGTGCCAGCACCCCGGGACAGCGGTACCAAGAGACCCAGTACTTC
v_call: TRBV5-1; clone_size: -; j_call: TRBJ2-2; d_call: -; cdr3_aa: CASNSQPDTGELFF; cdr3_nt: TGCGCCAGCAACTCCCAACCTGACACCGGGGAGCTGTTTTTT
v_call: TRBV7-2; clone_size: -; j_call: TRBJ2-2; d_call: -; cdr3_aa: CASSLSQDTGELFF; cdr3_nt: TGTGCCAGCAGCTTAAGCCAGGACACCGGGGAGCTGTTTTTT
v_call: TRBV10-3; clone_size: few; j_call: TRBJ2-7; d_call: TRBD1; cdr3_aa: CAISEGTGAHYEQYF; cdr3_nt: TGTGCCATCAGTGAGGGGACAGGGGCTCATTACGAGCAGTACTTC
v_call: TRBV14; clone_size: -; j_call: TRBJ1-4; d_call: -; cdr3_aa: CASSLEYGGADLFF; cdr3_nt: TGTGCCAGCAGCCTGGAATACGGGGGTGCCGATCTGTTTTTT
v_call: TRBV4-2; clone_size: -; j_call: TRBJ2-7; d_call: -; cdr3_aa: CASSQEGGGTASYEQYF; cdr3_nt: TGTGCCAGCAGCCAAGAAGGAGGGGGGACAGCATCCTACGAGCAGTACTTC
v_call: TRBV29-1; clone_size: once; j_call: TRBJ2-2; d_call: -; cdr3_aa: CSVLRDTGELFF; cdr3_nt: TGCAGCGTACTCAGGGATACGGGGGAGCTGTTTTTT
v_call: TRBV28; clone_size: -; j_call: TRBJ2-3; d_call: -; cdr3_aa: CASSLGGWTDTQYF; cdr3_nt: TGTGCCAGCAGTTTAGGCGGGTGGACAGATACGCAGTATTTT
v_call: TRBV7-9; clone_size: -; j_call: TRBJ2-7; d_call: TRBD1; cdr3_aa: CASSTRTGGNSYEQYF; cdr3_nt: TGTGCCAGCAGCACAAGGACAGGGGGTAACTCCTACGAGCAGTACTTC